The 17 T cell receptor beta chains in this list originate from one sample, sequenced in a study of spatial heterogeneity in lung cancer. Time point here: blood at routine non-recurrence follow-up after resection. MiXCR, run by TCRdb on the 5' RACE reads, gives a single entry per CDR3 protein. Of about 70,000 distinct CDR3 sequences listed, 8% to 10% are singletons. The sequencing here drew on PBMCs, taken at follow-up. The receptors stem from a female donor with early-stage non-small cell lung cancer.

This clonotype was picked up a small number of times. This chain links TRBV29-1 with TRBJ2-2; D ambiguous. V shed 8 bases and J shed 7 bases, with 26 bases lying between them. The CDR3 is 16 residues long. CDR1 and CDR2 from the germline V gene are SQVTM and ANQGSEA. The CDR3 DNA reads as TGCAGCCCCGGTAGGTGGAGCTCGTCGGTTGTCGGGGAGCTGTTTTTT. Translation gives CSPGRWSSSVVGELFF.

This clonotype was detected a few times. The chain is built from TRBV7-9 and TRBJ1-2; TRBD1 is a possible D gene (5 bases). Between the trimmed V and J ends, which lost 5 bases and 10 bases, there was a span of 26 bases. Germline lookup yields CDR1 SEHNR and CDR2 FQNEAQ (reference sequence). The CDR3 totals 16 residues. The CDR3 region is CASSPREGPGSDDYTF. The CDR3 DNA follows: TGTGCCAGCAGCCCCCGCGAGGGACCGGGATCAGATGACTACACCTTC.

This clonotype was counted ten times or more. The V gene is TRBV14, the J gene TRBJ2-5; D possibly corresponds to TRBD2 (5 bases). The CDR3 runs 14 residues. Between the trimmed V and J ends, which lost 1 base and 3 bases, there was a span of 9 bases. Germline V gene lookup returns CDR1 SGHDN and CDR2 FVKESK. CDR3 in amino acids: CASSQVGLEETQYF. For the CDR3, the DNA is TGTGCCAGCAGCCAAGTTGGACTCGAAGAGACCCAGTACTTC. Supplemented by reference TRBV14 and TRBJ2-5, the full variable domain reads EAGVTQFPSHSVIEKGQTVTLRCDPISGHDNLYWYRRVMGKEIKFLLHFVKESKQDESGMPNNRFLAERTGGTYSTLKVQPAELEDSGVYFCASSQVGLEETQYFGPGTRLLVL.

The V gene is TRBV12-3 or TRBV12-4, the J gene TRBJ2-7, with TRBD2 matching 8 bases. V lost 6 bases, J lost 6 bases, and 10 bases stayed unmatched. The CDR3 has 14 amino acids. The CDR3 spells CASRRGTGGGEQYF. The CDR3 DNA reads TGTGCCAGCAGACGCGGGACGGGAGGGGGCGAGCAGTACTTC.

The genes are TRBV12-3 or TRBV12-4 and TRBJ2-6, with 7 bases aligning to TRBD1. V lost 6 bases, J lost 0 bases, and 8 bases stayed unmatched. The CDR3 consists of 17 residues. CDR3 DNA sequence: TGTGCCAGCAGCCGAGGACAGGCCTACTCTGGGGCCAACGTCCTGACTTTC. It specifies CASSRGQAYSGANVLTF.

This clonotype showed up many times. V usage is TRBV19 and J usage is TRBJ2-7; possible D gene TRBD1, 6 bases. V shed 6 bases and J shed 1 base, with 13 bases lying between them. Germline CDR1 is LNHDA and CDR2 is SQIVND (reference sequence). This CDR3 has 14 residues. The CDR3 region is CASRKRDKSYEQYF. CDR3 coding DNA: TGTGCCAGTAGGAAGAGGGACAAGTCCTACGAGCAGTACTTC.

This clonotype was counted ten times or more. The V and J genes are TRBV2 and TRBJ2-1, with a tentative D call TRBD2 (5 bases). The CDR3 covers 13 residues. Between the trimmed V and J ends, which lost 6 bases and 4 bases, there was a span of 10 bases. Germline values: CDR1 SNHLY, CDR2 FYNNEI. Here the CDR3 reads CASRDWVYNEQFF. CDR3 sequence (DNA): TGTGCCAGCAGGGACTGGGTATACAATGAGCAGTTCTTC. The whole variable domain, remainder taken from reference TRBV2 and TRBJ2-1, is EPEVTQTPSHQVTQMGQEVILRCVPISNHLYFYWYRQILGQKVEFLVSFYNNEISEKSEIFDDQFSVERPDGSNFTLKIRSTKLEDSAMYFCASRDWVYNEQFFGPGTRLTVL.

This chain joins TRBV7-8 and TRBJ1-1; D is undetermined. The germline V gene has CDR1 SGHVS and CDR2 FQNEAQ. Trimming stripped 0 bases from V and 0 bases from J, with 5 bases between. The CDR3 contains 14 residues. The CDR3 DNA follows: TGTGCCAGCAGCTTAGCCTACATGAACACTGAAGCTTTCTTT. It yields the protein CASSLAYMNTEAFF.

The gene calls are TRBV2 and TRBJ2-1, with 7 nucleotides matching TRBD1. Germline loops: CDR1 SNHLY, CDR2 FYNNEI. This CDR3 spans 14 amino acids. V shed 9 bases, J shed 9 bases, and the junction held 14 bases outside the gene matches. CDR3 residues: CASKGSTGFREQFF. The CDR3 DNA sequence: TGTGCCAGTAAAGGGTCGACAGGGTTCCGTGAGCAGTTCTTC.

The genes are TRBV5-1 and TRBJ2-3; possibly TRBD1 or TRBD2 for D (9 bases each). Between the trimmed V and J ends, which lost 0 bases and 3 bases, there was a span of 20 bases. Germline assignment: CDR1 SGHRS and CDR2 YFSETQ. The CDR3 spans 18 residues. The CDR3 reads CASSLAPSSGTGTDTQYF. The DNA of the CDR3 is TGCGCCAGCAGCTTGGCCCCCTCTAGCGGGACAGGGACAGATACGCAGTATTTT.

This clonotype was detected a few times. This sequence joins TRBV7-2 and TRBJ2-1; 7 nucleotides line up with TRBD2. Germline V gives CDR1 SGHTA, CDR2 FQGNSA. The CDR3 totals 13 residues. Trimming took 7 bases from V and 6 from J; bases not matched to a gene: 6. CDR3 sequence: CASNLAVFNEQFF. DNA for the CDR3: TGTGCCAGCAATCTAGCGGTATTCAATGAGCAGTTCTTC. The full variable domain, in which reference TRBV7-2 and TRBJ2-1 provide the parts outside the CDR3, is GAGVSQSPSNKVTEKGKDVELRCDPISGHTALYWYRQSLGQGLEFLIYFQGNSAPDKSGLPSDRFSAERTGGSVSTLTIQRTQQEDSAVYLCASNLAVFNEQFFGPGTRLTVL.

This clonotype occurred many times. The rearrangement joins TRBV5-4 to TRBJ2-1; 10 bases fit TRBD1. With V trimmed by 7 bases and J by 4 bases, 8 bases remained unmatched. The CDR3 spans 15 residues. Germline V gene sequence: CDR1 SGHNT, CDR2 YYREEE (reference sequence). CDR3 sequence: CASGRGQGTYNEQFF. CDR3 DNA sequence: TGTGCCAGCGGACGGGGACAGGGGACTTACAATGAGCAGTTCTTC.

This clonotype was detected many times. This chain joins TRBV14 and TRBJ1-2, with D possibly matching TRBD1 (5 bases). CDR3 length: 15 residues. Germline values: CDR1 SGHDN, CDR2 FVKESK. The V gene lost 4 bases and the J gene lost 4 bases, with 16 bases spanning the gap. The CDR3 DNA follows: TGTGCCAGCAGCCTTTTCGGGGGTTGGGGCTATGGCTACACCTTC. It codes for CASSLFGGWGYGYTF.

This clonotype was counted ten times or more. The J gene is TRBJ2-1, the V gene TRBV4-1, with D possibly matching TRBD2 (6 bases). The V gene's germline CDR1 is MGHRA and CDR2 YSYEKL. CDR3 length: 15 amino acids. Trimming stripped 4 bases from V and 5 bases from J, with 15 bases between. CDR3 residues: CASSPQFRGNNEQFF. DNA of the CDR3: TGCGCCAGCAGCCCCCAGTTTCGGGGGAACAATGAGCAGTTCTTC.

This clonotype has more than one count but fewer than ten. The chain recombines TRBV15 with TRBJ2-3, with D maybe TRBD2 (5 bases). Trimming shortened V by 4 bases and J by 2 bases, and 13 bases separated the two germline ends. Germline CDR1 and CDR2: LNHNV and YYDKDF (reference sequence). The CDR3 sequence is 15 residues long. The CDR3 spells CATSTSRRPTDTQYF. In DNA form, the CDR3 reads TGTGCCACCAGCACCTCTAGGAGGCCCACAGATACGCAGTATTTT. Full variable domain (remainder filled in from reference TRBV15 and TRBJ2-3): DAMVIQNPRYQVTQFGKPVTLSCSQTLNHNVMYWYQQKSSQAPKLLFHYYDKDFNNEADTPDNFQSRRPNTSFCFLDIRSPGLGDTAMYLCATSTSRRPTDTQYFGPGTRLTVL.

This clonotype was seen repeatedly, ten times or more. This rearrangement joins TRBV6-5 to TRBJ2-1; TRBD1 matches 8 bases. This CDR3 contains 15 residues. V trimming: 2 bases; J trimming: 3 bases; junction bases outside the gene matches: 3. The germline V gene encodes CDR1 MNHEY and CDR2 SVGAGI. CDR3: CASSYDRGHYNEQFF. The CDR3 region has the DNA TGTGCCAGCAGTTACGACAGGGGCCACTACAATGAGCAGTTCTTC.

In this sample, this clonotype turned up a few times. The genes are TRBV6-1 and TRBJ2-3; D possibly matches TRBD1 or TRBD2 (7 bases each). Germline loops: CDR1 MNHNS, CDR2 SASEGT. This CDR3 comprises 15 residues. Trimming removed 7 bases at V and 6 bases at J, with 20 bases between. The CDR3 loop reads CASTPNRGREDTQYF. CDR3 coding DNA: TGTGCCAGCACCCCCAATAGGGGGCGGGAGGATACGCAGTATTTT.